The 4 T cell receptor beta chains listed next were all sequenced from one sample in a study of blood T cell repertoires in COVID-19. The data were produced by immunoSEQ multiplex PCR, yet TCRdb's version contains in-frame clones alone and is incomplete. The sample has around 70,000 clones; over 80% are singletons. The sequenced sample consisted of peripheral blood. These receptors all stem from a woman aged 60-75 years with acute or convalescent COVID-19.

The chain links TRBV7-3 to TRBJ2-5; 9 nucleotides agree with TRBD1. Germline CDR1 is SGHTA and CDR2 is FQGTGA. V lost 5 bases to trimming and J lost 5 bases; unmatched junction nucleotides: 9. This CDR3 spans 15 amino acids. The CDR3: CASSKTGGRGETQYF. CDR3 nucleotides: TGTGCCAGCAGCAAGACAGGGGGACGAGGGGAGACCCAGTACTTC.

The rearrangement uses TRBV30 and TRBJ1-2, with TRBD1 as a possible D gene (5 bases). The V gene lost 5 bases and the J gene lost 3 bases, with 19 bases spanning the gap. There are 15 residues in the CDR3. Germline assignment: CDR1 GTSNPN and CDR2 SVGIG (reference sequence). The CDR3 DNA is TGTGCCTGGGGTAAGGGGCTGAGCGCGGACTATGGCTACACCTTC. Its protein product is CAWGKGLSADYGYTF.

This clone was detected only once. The chain joins TRBV15 to TRBJ1-6; 8 bases fit TRBD1. V lost 0 bases, J lost 10 bases, and 11 bases stayed unmatched. This CDR3 comprises 17 residues. In germline, CDR1 is LNHNV, CDR2 YYDKDF (reference sequence). The CDR3 DNA reads as TGTGCCACCAGCAGAGATTTCCAGGGGGCGGTTGGCTCACCCCTCCACTTT. This sequence encodes CATSRDFQGAVGSPLHF.

The chain combines TRBV11-3 with TRBJ2-2; a possible D gene is TRBD2 (6 bases). Trimming removed 1 base from V and 1 base from J, with 10 bases in between. CDR1 is SGHNT, CDR2 YENEEA, per germline. The length of the CDR3 is 16 residues. The CDR3 sequence: CASSLGGSGNTGELFF. CDR3 in DNA: TGTGCCAGCAGCTTAGGAGGTAGCGGGAACACCGGGGAGCTGTTTTTT.